This T cell receptor beta chain came from a study of shared T cell receptors in the human thymus. This clone was picked up one time. Clones were sequenced by immunoSEQ multiplex PCR, and TCRdb holds only the in-frame ones, with some missing. The profile covers about 500,000 clones, with around 82% appearing a single time and more than 0.01% taken by the ten largest. From germline, CDR1 is SGHNT and CDR2 YYREEE (reference sequence). The CDR3 length is 14 residues. V lost 0 bases and J lost 6, with 9 bases in between. This sample also appeared in a second study, on human thymus T cells. That publication notes: Having corrective surgery for congenital heart defects, healthy Finnish infants were the ones who donated. Resections from corrective heart surgery provided thymus tissue. Thymic and blood repertoires seemed to show skewed V and J gene use. A high degree of thymic repertoire overlap among unrelated individuals was reported in related research.

The chain has TRBV5-4 and TRBJ1-4; no reliable D call. The sequence was collected from a boy younger than two with a congenital heart defect. Source material: thymocytes. CDR3 protein: CASSLDQADEKLFF. The CDR3 DNA is TGTGCCAGCAGCTTGGACCAAGCTGATGAAAAACTGTTTTTT.